This TCR beta chain emerged from a study of blood T cell repertoires in COVID-19. Original handling: Scientists estimated how many nucleated cells there were by amplifying reference gene primers. Assay used: immunoSEQ multiplex PCR; TCRdb lists only in-frame clones, some missing. V, J and clone size are taken as reported in that table, and D and trimming were inferred from the DNA itself. Of around 150,000 clones in the sample, around 81% were seen once. Trimming took 0 bases from V and 5 from J, leaving 10 bases between them. The germline CDR1 and CDR2 sequences are MNHEY and SVGEGT. The CDR3 has 14 residues.

The sequencing input was peripheral blood. This sequence was found in a man aged 60 to 75 with active or convalescent COVID-19. The chain has TRBV6-2 or TRBV6-3 and TRBJ2-5; TRBD2 might be the D (6 bases). CDR3 DNA: TGTGCCAGCAGTTACTCGGGGGGTTGGGAGACCCAGTACTTC. Translation gives CASSYSGGWETQYF.